The present T cell receptor beta chain was sequenced within a study of blood T cell repertoires in COVID-19. Study summary: Recovered participants had two consecutive negative NP/OP PCR tests, healthcare professional clearance, or symptom resolution. From the United States, Italy and Spain came samples of acute and convalescent COVID-19. In each case, the material was cDNA or gDNA derived from T cells, B-cell-depleted T cells, or PBMCs.

Adults between about 18 and 89 years of age took part from approximately 24 US areas. Sequencing used immunoSEQ multiplex PCR; TCRdb keeps in-frame clones, though not all of them. The table includes around 140,000 clones, around 82% detected once. The V end lost 7 bases, the J end lost 1 base, and 17 bases lay between the germline ends. Germline CDR1 reads MGHRA; CDR2 reads YSYEKL. The CDR3 is 16 residues long. The rearrangement uses TRBV4-1 and TRBJ2-4, with D possibly TRBD1 on 6 matching bases. The sequence came from a man aged 50-60 years in a cohort exposed to, infected with or recovered from COVID-19 (not recorded which). Sample: PBMCs or T cells enriched from blood (not recorded which). The CDR3 loop is CASKGQSVVAKNIQYF. The CDR3 DNA sequence: TGCGCCAGCAAAGGACAGTCGGTAGTGGCCAAAAACATTCAGTACTTC.